This T cell receptor beta chain stems from a study of control samples from healthy donors and cancer patients. Generated by immunoSEQ multiplex PCR, the TCRdb table keeps only in-frame clones and is missing some. The sample carries 150,000 or so clones, under 95% recorded once. The CDR3 has 13 amino acids. J gave up 4 bases and V 8 bases, and 3 bases lay outside the gene matches. Germline values: CDR1 MDHEN, CDR2 SYDVKM. J is TRBJ2-5 and V is TRBV28, with TRBD2 matching over 11 bases. The receptor's source is a man in his forties in good health. Material: blood. The CDR3 DNA reads as TGTGCCAGCGAAGGACTAGCGGGAGAGACCCAGTACTTC. Translating gives CASEGLAGETQYF.